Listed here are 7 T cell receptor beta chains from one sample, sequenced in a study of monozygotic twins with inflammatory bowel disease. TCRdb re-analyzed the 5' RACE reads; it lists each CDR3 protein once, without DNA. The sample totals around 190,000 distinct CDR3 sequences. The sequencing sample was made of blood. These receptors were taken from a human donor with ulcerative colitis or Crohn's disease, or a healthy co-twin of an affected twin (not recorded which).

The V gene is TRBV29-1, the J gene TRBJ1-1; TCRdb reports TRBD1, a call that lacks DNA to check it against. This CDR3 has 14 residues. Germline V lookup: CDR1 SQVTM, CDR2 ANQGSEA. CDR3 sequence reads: CSVVPGTGFTEAFF.

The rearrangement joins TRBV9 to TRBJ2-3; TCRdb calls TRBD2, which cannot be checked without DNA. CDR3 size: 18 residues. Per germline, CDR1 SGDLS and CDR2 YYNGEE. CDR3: CASSVAVASGGYTDTQYF.

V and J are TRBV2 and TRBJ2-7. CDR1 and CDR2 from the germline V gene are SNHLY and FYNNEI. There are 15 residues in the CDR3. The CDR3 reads CASSNFPDTAYEQYF.

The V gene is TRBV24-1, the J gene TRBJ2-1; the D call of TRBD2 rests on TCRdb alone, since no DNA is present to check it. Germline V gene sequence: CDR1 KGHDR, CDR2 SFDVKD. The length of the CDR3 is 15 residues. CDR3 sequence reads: CATSDPGGGDNEQFF.

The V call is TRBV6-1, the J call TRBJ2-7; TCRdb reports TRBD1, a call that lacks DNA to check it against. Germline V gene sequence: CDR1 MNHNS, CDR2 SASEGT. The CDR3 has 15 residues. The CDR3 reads CASSERGKPAYEQYF.

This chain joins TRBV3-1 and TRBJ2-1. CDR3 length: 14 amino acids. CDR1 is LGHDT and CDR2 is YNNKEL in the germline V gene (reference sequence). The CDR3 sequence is CASSQVKLYNEQFF.

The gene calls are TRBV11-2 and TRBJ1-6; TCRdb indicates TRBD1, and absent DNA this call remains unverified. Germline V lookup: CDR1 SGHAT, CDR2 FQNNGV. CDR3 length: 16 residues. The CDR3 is CASSFRVGTSNSPLHF. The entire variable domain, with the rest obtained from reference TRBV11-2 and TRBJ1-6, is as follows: EAGVAQSPRYKIIEKRQSVAFWCNPISGHATLYWYQQILGQGPKLLIQFQNNGVVDDSQLPKDRFSAERLKGVDSTLKIQPAKLEDSAVYLCASSFRVGTSNSPLHFGNGTRLTVT.